This T cell receptor beta chain was captured in a study of shared T cell receptors in the human thymus (dated by TCRdb to about 2021). As for the study more broadly: The study examined how the human thymus generates shared, self-reactive T-cell receptor alpha chains.

A remark on this clone: What this receptor recognizes is not known. Per-base quality was not reported, and no clone a single base away is much larger than it.

The CDR3 contains 15 residues, cysteine and phenylalanine counted. Left in the record is the CDR3 DNA by itself, 45 bases read in frame from the first base. Sequences MDHEN (CDR1) and SYDVKM (CDR2) are obtained from the germline V gene. V loses 3 bases, J loses 0 bases, and the germline ends lie 6 bases apart. Receptor amplification or capture employed the immunoSEQ multiplex PCR assay. The table was pulled from immuneACCESS by TCRdb, which kept in-frame rearrangements only. Such tables lose some clones; where checked, under half of the loss comes from unresolved V genes, and the rest has no known cause. Counted in this sample were 600,000 or so clones; 87% of them appeared once. 0.0094% of the sample is in the top ten clones. These data were also filed under a second study, of human thymus T cells. The second study's paper adds: Donors were immunologically healthy infants undergoing open corrective cardiac surgery for congenital heart defects in Finland. Thymus tissue was collected as surgical resects that were removed during corrective cardiac surgery. Both the thymic and the peripheral blood repertoires appeared to show biased V and J gene segment usage. According to the related research, thymic TCR repertoires were highly overlapping among unrelated individuals. The study characterized TCR alpha and beta repertoires from roughly 8 infant thymus samples and a few related peripheral blood samples. Donor ages ranged from about 6 to 250 days, and the cohort comprised about six male and a couple of female infants. Thymocytes were released mechanically from tissue and stored at -70 °C as pellets of about 8.5-31 million cells. A QIAsymphony instrument was used to extract genomic DNA from frozen cell pellets. The immunoSEQ multiplex PCR assay was used to amplify the TCRB and TCRAD loci from a standardized quantity of quality-controlled genomic DNA. Amplicons spanned the V(D)J region at a length sufficient to cover the CDR3 and identify V and J genes. The commercial immunoSEQ service was used to sequence amplicons on an Illumina platform. Primer bias and sequencing errors were corrected as previously described, and TCRAD and TCRB were defined on the basis of the IMGT database. The repertoires were analysed using immunoSEQ Analyzer 3.0 and VDJTools for basic statistics, V/J segment usage, diversity estimates, rarefaction and pairwise overlap. To estimate diversity, the Chao1, ChaoE, Efron-Thisted, Shannon and inverse Simpson indices were applied, and diversity was also estimated on datasets down-sampled to the smallest sample. For repertoire overlap, CDR3 nucleotide sequence, V gene and J gene had to match strictly, and clustering was done by Jaccard-based multidimensional scaling. Thymus samples yielded on average approximately 840,000 unique TCRB clonotypes, compared with some 89,000 from blood samples.

This receptor was obtained from a boy less than two years old with a congenital heart defect. Donor details come from another sample of the same person, matched by shared clones. The specimen sequenced was thymocytes. Recombination joined TRBV28 with TRBJ2-6; there is no confident call for the D gene. The bases are TGTGCCAGCAGTTTCCGTAGCTCTGGGGCCAACGTCCTGACTTTC. It translates as CASSFRSSGANVLTF.